Each of the 27 T cell receptor beta chains below was sequenced from the same sample in a study of OX40 agonist ivuxolimab in advanced cancers. TCRdb's table, derived via immunoSEQ multiplex PCR, lists solely in-frame clones and lacks some. The table includes roughly 58,000 clones, 77% detected once. The sample here was CD4+ or CD8+ T cells sorted from blood, taken in a trial of the OX40 agonist ivuxolimab. The receptors were sampled from an adult with an advanced solid tumor such as melanoma, head and neck, liver or kidney cancer.

The V gene is TRBV6-5, the J gene TRBJ1-1; tentatively, D is TRBD1 (6 bases). V was trimmed by 6 bases and J by 4 bases, leaving 15 bases between them. This CDR3 is 14 amino acids long. Per germline, CDR1 MNHEY and CDR2 SVGAGI. The DNA of the CDR3 is TGTGCCAGCAGAAGGGGGGGTTTACTCACTGAAGCTTTCTTT. It encodes CASRRGGLLTEAFF.

The chain couples TRBV27 to TRBJ1-2; 8 bases fit TRBD1. V lost 2 bases, J lost 2 bases, and 7 bases stayed unmatched. The CDR3 extends over 16 amino acids. Germline CDR1 reads MNHEY; CDR2 reads SMNVEV (reference sequence). The CDR3 region has the DNA TGTGCCAGCAGTTTAGGGGGGACAGGTACAAACTATGGCTACACCTTC. Its protein product is CASSLGGTGTNYGYTF.

The V call is TRBV12-1, the J call TRBJ1-2. TRBV12-1 corresponds to a pseudogene. This CDR3 is built from 13 residues. CDR3 amino acids: CASSLVRGYGYTF. In DNA form, the CDR3 reads TGTGCCAGCAGCTTGGTCCGAGGCTATGGCTACACCTTC.

This clone was detected only a few times. The chain uses TRBV19 and TRBJ1-2; a weak D match, TRBD1 (5 bases). V lost 5 bases to trimming and J lost 4 bases, with 8 bases between them. The CDR3 is 12 residues long. The germline CDR1 and CDR2 sequences are LNHDA and SQIVND (reference sequence). The chain's CDR3 is CASSSDSYGYTF. CDR3 nucleotide sequence: TGTGCCAGTAGTTCAGACAGCTATGGCTACACCTTC.

The CDR3 is CASSLVGSEETQYF. The CDR3 nucleotides read TGTGCCAGCAGCTTAGTGGGAAGTGAAGAGACCCAGTACTTC. The chain combines TRBV7-3 with TRBJ2-5; D remains unclear. The CDR3 is 14 residues long. CDR1 and CDR2 (germline): SGHTA, FQGTGA. Trimming pared 2 bases from V and 3 bases from J, leaving 10 bases between.

The rearrangement links TRBV5-6 to TRBJ1-1; tentative D call: TRBD1 (6 bases). This CDR3 spans 14 amino acids. Germline CDR1 reads SGHDT; CDR2 reads YYEEEE. The ends were cut back, 0 bases at V and 5 bases at J, with 11 bases in the middle. In DNA form, the CDR3 reads TGTGCCAGCAGCTTGGGCAGGGGTTTTACTGAAGCTTTCTTT. As protein: CASSLGRGFTEAFF.

The chain employs TRBV5-6 and TRBJ1-6; D might be TRBD1 (5 bases). The CDR3 consists of 17 residues. The germline V gene encodes CDR1 SGHDT and CDR2 YYEEEE. The V and J ends lost 6 bases and 5 bases respectively, with 21 bases between them. The CDR3 protein is CASTAWGVGGHNSPLHF. In nucleotides, the CDR3 is TGTGCCAGCACGGCCTGGGGCGTAGGAGGACATAATTCACCCCTCCACTTT.

The CDR3 region is CASSYFGDSPLHF. The CDR3 nucleotides are TGTGCCAGCAGTTACTTCGGAGATTCACCCCTCCACTTT. The V call is TRBV6-6, the J call TRBJ1-6; D is uncertain. The length of the CDR3 is 13 residues. Germline-derived CDR1 and CDR2 are MNHNY and SVGAGI (reference sequence). V gave up 1 base and J gave up 8 bases, with 6 bases separating them.

The chain employs TRBV19 and TRBJ1-1, with 8 bases aligning to TRBD1. The V gene end was trimmed by 11 bases and the J gene end by 11 bases; junction bases not matched to a gene: 10. This CDR3 is built from 11 residues. Germline CDR1 and CDR2: LNHDA and SQIVND (reference sequence). CDR3 protein: CARTQGARAFF. The CDR3 coding sequence is TGTGCCCGAACCCAGGGGGCTCGCGCTTTCTTT.

The chain joins TRBV19 to TRBJ2-3, with a tentative D call TRBD1 (6 bases). CDR3 length equals 15 residues. Trimming took off 3 bases at V and 1 base at J, with 11 bases between the two ends. The germline V gene encodes CDR1 LNHDA and CDR2 SQIVND (reference sequence). The CDR3 DNA is TGTGCCAGTAGTATTCCTAACAGGGGCACAGATACGCAGTATTTT. It specifies CASSIPNRGTDTQYF.

The CDR3 DNA follows: TGTGCCAGCAGGCCGGGGGGGTCTGGGGCCAACGTCCTGACTTTC. Protein sequence: CASRPGGSGANVLTF. The rearrangement joins TRBV6-1 to TRBJ2-6; TRBD2 matches 8 bases. CDR1 is MNHNS and CDR2 is SASEGT in the germline V gene. The CDR3 has 15 amino acids. V shed 6 bases, J shed 1 base, and the junction held 2 bases outside the gene matches.

CDR3 amino acids: CASSDRGRREKLFF. DNA for the CDR3: TGTGCCAGCAGTGACAGGGGGCGTCGAGAAAAACTGTTTTTT. V usage is TRBV2 and J usage is TRBJ1-4; 8 bases map to TRBD1. Germline V CDR1 and CDR2: SNHLY, FYNNEI. The CDR3 is 14 amino acids. Germline trimming cut 3 bases from V and 8 bases from J; bases unmatched to any gene: 5.

The CDR3 region has the DNA TGTGCCAGCAGTTTACCGGTGGGAGGGCTGTTTTTT. This encodes CASSLPVGGLFF. The V call is TRBV28, the J call TRBJ2-2; possibly TRBD2 for D (6 bases). Germline loops: CDR1 MDHEN, CDR2 SYDVKM. This CDR3 is built from 12 residues. Trimming cost V 2 bases and J 13 bases, with 11 bases left between them.

The J gene is TRBJ2-5, the V gene TRBV7-9; maybe TRBD2 (6 bases). V was clipped by 0 bases and J by 5 bases, with 10 bases between them. The CDR3 consists of 14 residues. Germline loops: CDR1 SEHNR, CDR2 FQNEAQ (reference sequence). This chain's CDR3 is CASSLAWAGETQYF. The CDR3, as DNA: TGTGCCAGCAGCTTAGCCTGGGCGGGGGAGACCCAGTACTTC. The whole variable domain, remainder taken from reference TRBV7-9 and TRBJ2-5, is DTGVSQNPRHKITKRGQNVTFRCDPISEHNRLYWYRQTLGQGPEFLTYFQNEAQLEKSRLLSDRFSAERPKGSFSTLEIQRTEQGDSAMYLCASSLAWAGETQYFGPGTRLLVL.

The chain carries TRBV19 and TRBJ2-7; 11 bases are a match to TRBD1. The length of the CDR3 is 14 residues. J was trimmed by 5 bases and V by 5 bases; bases with no gene match: 5. CDR1 is LNHDA and CDR2 is SQIVND in the germline V gene (reference sequence). CDR3 residues: CASSPGQGAHEQYF. CDR3 coding DNA: TGTGCCAGTAGTCCAGGACAGGGGGCCCACGAGCAGTACTTC.

This chain uses TRBV10-3 with TRBJ2-4, with a weak D call TRBD1 (5 bases). The V end was cut by 9 bases, the J end by 7 bases, with 16 bases between. Per germline, CDR1 ENHRY and CDR2 SYGVKD. The CDR3 spans 13 residues. This CDR3 is CAIQQVSTNIQYF. As DNA, the CDR3 is TGTGCCATACAACAGGTTTCTACCAACATTCAGTACTTC.

V is TRBV19 and J is TRBJ1-5, with a tentative D call TRBD1 (5 bases). V lost 3 bases, J lost 3 bases, and 9 bases lay in between. Germline V CDR1 and CDR2: LNHDA, SQIVND (reference sequence). The CDR3 spans 14 residues. The chain's CDR3 is CASSIRGFNQPQHF. CDR3 nucleotides: TGTGCCAGTAGTATTCGGGGGTTCAATCAGCCCCAGCATTTT. Looking up the rest from reference TRBV19 and TRBJ1-5 gives the full variable domain: DGGITQSPKYLFRKEGQNVTLSCEQNLNHDAMYWYRQDPGQGLRLIYYSQIVNDFQKGDIAEGYSVSREKKESFPLTVTSAQKNPTAFYLCASSIRGFNQPQHFGDGTRLSIL.

This chain joins TRBV9 and TRBJ2-3, with a possible D match to TRBD2 (6 bases). The CDR3 contains 18 residues. V was clipped by 4 bases and J by 1 base, with 22 bases between them. CDR1 is SGDLS and CDR2 is YYNGEE in the germline V gene. CDR3 nucleotides: TGTGCCAGCAGCCGTCTCGGGGCGGGGCGCGTTGGCACAGATACGCAGTATTTT. Translated, it gives CASSRLGAGRVGTDTQYF.

The chain joins TRBV6-6 to TRBJ2-2, with TRBD1 as a possible D gene (6 bases). The V and J ends lost 7 bases and 3 bases respectively, with 12 bases between them. The CDR3 covers 14 residues. From germline, CDR1 is MNHNY and CDR2 SVGAGI (reference sequence). The CDR3: CASKLGGDTGELFF. For the CDR3, the DNA is TGTGCCAGCAAGCTAGGGGGAGACACCGGGGAGCTGTTTTTT.

The V and J genes are TRBV27 and TRBJ1-1; the match to TRBD1 covers 8 bases. The CDR3 consists of 19 residues. The V gene end was trimmed by 1 base and the J gene end by 3 bases; junction bases not matched to a gene: 16. Germline assignment: CDR1 MNHEY and CDR2 SMNVEV (reference sequence). The CDR3 sequence: CASSLLGGRGRSMYTEAFF. As DNA, the CDR3 is TGTGCCAGCAGTTTATTAGGCGGCAGGGGGCGAAGTATGTACACTGAAGCTTTCTTT.

The V call is TRBV19, the J call TRBJ2-2, with D possibly TRBD2 on 6 matching bases. V was pared by 1 base and J by 6 bases, with 15 bases between. From germline, CDR1 is LNHDA and CDR2 SQIVND (reference sequence). The CDR3 runs 16 residues. CDR3 DNA: TGTGCCAGTAGTATAGCTGCGGGGCTAGTCGCCGGGGAGCTGTTTTTT. It is translated as CASSIAAGLVAGELFF.

The genes are TRBV27 and TRBJ1-2; a weak D match, TRBD1 (6 bases). Germline V lookup: CDR1 MNHEY, CDR2 SMNVEV (reference sequence). This CDR3 spans 14 amino acids. The V gene lost 6 bases and the J gene lost 8 bases, with 19 bases spanning the gap. DNA of the CDR3: TGTGCCAGCAGCTTTGATCGGGGGGCGAGGGGCTACACCTTC. Its translation is CASSFDRGARGYTF.

The V and J genes are TRBV5-4 and TRBJ2-1; D possibly corresponds to TRBD1 (7 bases). V was trimmed by 4 bases and J by 1 base, leaving 18 bases between them. The CDR3 totals 17 residues. Germline CDR1 reads SGHNT; CDR2 reads YYREEE (reference sequence). The CDR3 DNA reads TGTGCCAGCAGCCCTGGAGGGGGCAGGGGTTCCTACAATGAGCAGTTCTTC. It codes for CASSPGGGRGSYNEQFF.

This clone was observed a single time. The chain has TRBV7-9 and TRBJ2-2; 9 bases agree with TRBD1. This CDR3 contains 16 residues. CDR1 SEHNR and CDR2 FQNEAQ come from the germline V gene (reference sequence). V was clipped by 6 bases and J by 4 bases; unmatched bases: 9. The CDR3 here is CASRPPGQGSTGELFF. The CDR3 region has the DNA TGTGCCAGCAGGCCTCCGGGACAGGGATCCACCGGGGAGCTGTTTTTT.

This chain joins TRBV18 and TRBJ2-2; 9 bases align to TRBD1. Trimming removed 0 bases from V and 5 bases from J; junction bases left unmatched: 4. This CDR3 is 16 amino acids long. Germline V gene sequence: CDR1 KGHSH, CDR2 LQKENI. Here the CDR3 reads CASSPPGQGRTGELFF. The DNA for the CDR3 is TGTGCCAGCTCACCACCGGGACAGGGAAGGACCGGGGAGCTGTTTTTT. Using reference TRBV18 and TRBJ2-2 for the parts outside the CDR3, the full variable domain is NAGVMQNPRHLVRRRGQEARLRCSPMKGHSHVYWYRQLPEEGLKFMVYLQKENIIDESGMPKERFSAEFPKEGPSILRIQQVVRGDSAAYFCASSPPGQGRTGELFFGEGSRLTVL.

The chain uses TRBV2 and TRBJ1-5; a weak D match, TRBD1 (6 bases). The germline V gene has CDR1 SNHLY and CDR2 FYNNEI. The CDR3 extends over 15 amino acids. Between the trimmed V and J ends, which lost 1 base and 0 bases, there was a span of 7 bases. The CDR3 reads CASSEGTVSNQPQHF. The CDR3 DNA reads as TGTGCCAGCAGTGAAGGGACAGTTAGCAATCAGCCCCAGCATTTT. The complete variable domain, with remaining parts taken from reference TRBV2 and TRBJ1-5, reads EPEVTQTPSHQVTQMGQEVILRCVPISNHLYFYWYRQILGQKVEFLVSFYNNEISEKSEIFDDQFSVERPDGSNFTLKIRSTKLEDSAMYFCASSEGTVSNQPQHFGDGTRLSIL.

The chain joins TRBV18 to TRBJ1-2, with a weak D call TRBD1 (6 bases). The V and J ends lost 3 bases and 0 bases respectively, with 20 bases between them. Germline values: CDR1 KGHSH, CDR2 LQKENI. The CDR3 extends over 18 amino acids. The CDR3 bases are TGTGCCAGCTCACCGCTCGACAGGACTCATTACACTAACTATGGCTACACCTTC. Amino acid sequence: CASSPLDRTHYTNYGYTF.